The entry below gives a single TCR beta chain sequence along with its context. TCRdb keeps only in-frame clones here, not all; method: immunoSEQ multiplex PCR. This table has 15,000 to 20,000 clones, around 80% appearing once. These data originate in a study of sequential checkpoint blockade in melanoma. Across the study: First-line arms were nivolumab then ipilimumab, or the reverse, randomized 1:1. Each arm's sequence ended with maintenance nivolumab.

Looked up from germline, CDR1 is MNHNS and CDR2 is SASEGT. The length of the CDR3 is 14 residues. The ends were cut back, 2 bases at V and 0 bases at J, with 8 bases in the middle. Treatment described: randomized to nivolumab then ipilimumab (arm A) or the reverse (arm B). Sorted cells were live CD3+CD8+, lacking CD19 and CD56, from PBMCs. The sequencing here drew on CD8+ T cells sorted from blood (inferred from file names), taken from a patient given nivolumab and ipilimumab in sequence. The receptor comes from a human donor with melanoma. V gene TRBV6-1 combines with J gene TRBJ2-7; D not resolved. The CDR3, as DNA: TGTGCCAGCAGTGAATTTCTATCCTCCTACGAGCAGTACTTC. Translated, it gives CASSEFLSSYEQYF.